Listed below are T cell receptor beta chains from one sample, sequenced in a study of blood T cell repertoires in COVID-19. Clones were sequenced by immunoSEQ multiplex PCR, and TCRdb holds only the in-frame ones, with some missing. Of under 50,000 clones listed, less than 85% are singletons. The specimen was peripheral blood. These receptors were collected from a woman in her 70s with acute or convalescent COVID-19. CDR3s include the opening cysteine and the closing phenylalanine or tryptophan. The order of the fields is clone size, V gene, J gene, D gene, CDR3 protein, CDR3 DNA. The D gene is left open where the match is weak. Not all rows give a size; the values are once, few, many and, for expanded clones, a class.

NA	TRBV18	TRBJ1-5	TRBD1	CASSRTGDQPQHF	TGTGCCAGCTCACGGACAGGGGATCAGCCCCAGCATTTT
NA	TRBV4-1	TRBJ2-1	TRBD2	CASSRSGTSGSKNEQFF	TGCGCCAGCAGCCGATCCGGGACTAGCGGGAGTAAAAATGAGCAGTTCTTC
NA	TRBV15	TRBJ1-5	NA	CATNPGQVNQPQHF	TGTGCCACCAATCCGGGACAAGTCAATCAGCCCCAGCATTTT
NA	TRBV10-1	TRBJ2-1	TRBD2	CASSEGLVGNEQFF	TGCGCCAGCAGTGAGGGACTAGTAGGGAATGAGCAGTTCTTC
NA	TRBV28	TRBJ2-7	NA	CASTPLVPLYEQYF	TGTGCCAGCACCCCACTAGTCCCTCTCTACGAGCAGTACTTC
NA	TRBV9	TRBJ2-3	NA	CASSVSLGLVEDTQYF	TGTGCCAGCAGCGTTTCCTTGGGGCTGGTGGAAGATACGCAGTATTTT
NA	TRBV7-3	TRBJ2-5	NA	CASSPNRDRETQYF	TGTGCCAGCAGCCCGAACCGGGATCGGGAGACCCAGTACTTC
NA	TRBV24-1	TRBJ2-1	TRBD1	CATSVRTGIGNEQFF	TGTGCCACCAGTGTGAGGACAGGGATAGGCAATGAGCAGTTCTTC
NA	TRBV27	TRBJ2-5	TRBD2	CASSFGGEETQYF	TGTGCCAGCAGTTTTGGGGGGGAAGAGACCCAGTACTTC
NA	TRBV5-4	TRBJ2-5	NA	CASSLVGETQYF	TGTGCCAGCAGCTTGGTTGGCGAGACCCAGTACTTC
NA	TRBV27	TRBJ2-1	NA	CASRTERPYNEQFF	TGTGCCAGCAGAACGGAGCGACCCTACAATGAGCAGTTCTTC
NA	TRBV24-1	TRBJ2-7	NA	CATSGGSSYEQYF	TGTGCCACCAGTGGCGGGTCCTCCTACGAGCAGTACTTC
NA	TRBV3-1/TRBV3-2	TRBJ1-4	TRBD1	CASSQRDSPNEKLFF	TGTGCCAGCAGCCAGCGGGACAGCCCTAATGAAAAACTGTTTTTT
NA	TRBV9	TRBJ2-1	NA	CASSPSGSYNEQFF	TGTGCCAGCAGCCCCTCAGGCTCCTACAATGAGCAGTTCTTC
NA	TRBV9	TRBJ2-7	TRBD1	CASSVGGQGKGEQYF	TGTGCCAGCAGCGTAGGGGGACAGGGAAAGGGCGAGCAGTACTTC
once	TRBV18	TRBJ2-7	TRBD2	CASSPGTSGNYEQYF	TGTGCCAGCTCACCGGGTACTAGCGGGAACTACGAGCAGTACTTC
NA	TRBV28	TRBJ1-5	TRBD1	CASSQDRALNQPQHF	TGTGCCAGCAGTCAAGACAGGGCTCTCAATCAGCCCCAGCATTTT
NA	TRBV13	TRBJ2-7	TRBD2	CASSPVAGGPDEQYF	TGTGCCAGCAGCCCGGTAGCGGGAGGGCCGGACGAGCAGTACTTC
NA	TRBV9	TRBJ2-6	NA	CASSPTPGGANVLTF	TGTGCCAGCAGCCCAACCCCGGGGGGGGCCAACGTCCTGACTTTC
NA	TRBV13	TRBJ2-7	NA	CASSPLLASYEQYF	TGTGCCAGCAGCCCCCTGCTAGCCTCCTACGAGCAGTACTTC
NA	TRBV10-3	TRBJ2-1	NA	CAISQGRDNEQFF	TGTGCCATCAGCCAGGGTCGAGACAATGAGCAGTTCTTC
NA	TRBV28	TRBJ1-1	TRBD1	CASSSPGTGFTEAFF	TGTGCCAGCAGTTCCCCCGGGACAGGGTTTACTGAAGCTTTCTTT